This T cell receptor beta chain was identified in a study of T cell responses to AZD1222 COVID-19 vaccine. At the level of the study: Some second doses came at about 4 weeks and others at about 12 weeks; these were pooled. Findings and limits, study-wide: At 160-218 and 743-854, vaccine-associated CD4 TCRs were dominant, and they spanned spike. Only a handful of people who got AZD1222 tested seropositive at baseline.

Repertoires were generated with immunoSEQ multiplex PCR, while TCRdb's copy carries only in-frame clones and drops some. Among about 130,000 clones listed, roughly 94% were seen once. Looked up from germline, CDR1 is SGHAT and CDR2 is FQNNGV. The CDR3 consists of 14 residues. About this clone: Its antigen is still unknown. At one end the junction does not follow the germline gene, possibly because of a read error.

The chain carries TRBV11-2 and TRBJ2-2, with a possible D match to TRBD2 (6 bases). The sequenced sample was peripheral blood, obtained on day 0 of AZD1222 vaccination. The receptor was isolated from an adult in good health. DNA of the CDR3: TGTGCCAGCCCCGGGGGAGCGAACATCGGGGAGCTGTTTTTT. It specifies CASPGGANIGELFF.